This T cell receptor beta chain was sequenced for a study of blood T cell repertoires in COVID-19. Whole-study context: Italy, Spain and the United States were the sources of the convalescent and acute COVID-19 samples. Sources were T cells, B-cell-depleted T cells, or PBMCs; the material itself was cDNA or gDNA.

Original analysis: Estimated nucleated cell counts came from reference gene primer amplification. The repertoire was sequenced with immunoSEQ multiplex PCR; TCRdb's copy has only in-frame clones and lacks some. V, J and clone size were drawn from that table, and D and trimming were deduced from the DNA. The repertoire includes about 87,000 clones, roughly 88% of them detected once, and over 8.5% sits in the top ten. Looked up from germline, CDR1 is SGHDT and CDR2 is YYEEEE. V lost 4 bases and J lost 2, with 19 bases in between. The CDR3 is 17 residues long. The clonotype was recovered from an elderly man with acute or convalescent COVID-19. Sequencing was done on a sample of peripheral blood. The chain couples TRBV5-6 to TRBJ2-1; D might be TRBD2 (7 bases). For the CDR3, the DNA is TGTGCCAGCAGCCCCTCCGGGTCCGGGGGGCCCTACAATGAGCAGTTCTTC. It yields the protein CASSPSGSGGPYNEQFF.